The 21 T cell receptor beta chains presented below share a single source sample, sequenced in a study of CD8 T cells in ankylosing spondylitis. General study results and limits: A motif of several highly homologous TCR beta variants was seen as apparently characteristic of ankylosing spondylitis blood.

What these receptors recognize is not known. TCRdb itself ran the 5' RACE reads through MiXCR, one entry per CDR3 protein. The table lists hundreds of thousands of distinct CDR3 sequences, approximately 12% of them singletons. The sample comprised blood, either unsorted or a sorted T cell fraction (not recorded which). The receptor source for this set is a male donor with ankylosing spondylitis.

The chain carries TRBV6-1 and TRBJ2-3, with TRBD1 identical over 9 bases. Trimming at V came to 9 bases and at J to 4 bases, leaving 8 bases not matched to a gene. CDR1 and CDR2 (germline): MNHNS, SASEGT. This CDR3 has 14 residues. The chain's CDR3 is CASEPGQGSDTQYF. DNA for the CDR3: TGTGCCAGTGAACCCGGACAGGGGTCAGATACGCAGTATTTT.

This clonotype was detected only a few times. The V call is TRBV7-6, the J call TRBJ2-1, with D tentatively TRBD1 (6 bases). The CDR3 totals 16 residues. The germline CDR1 and CDR2 sequences are SGHVS and FNYEAQ. Trimming pared 0 bases from V and 4 bases from J, leaving 13 bases between. The DNA for the CDR3 is TGTGCCAGCAGCTTAGCTTCCAGGGGCATATACAATGAGCAGTTCTTC. It is translated as CASSLASRGIYNEQFF.

Only a few counts were recorded for this clonotype. The J gene is TRBJ2-7, the V gene TRBV20-1; weak D call: TRBD2 (6 bases). The CDR3 sequence is 13 residues long. Trimming took off 3 bases at V and 6 bases at J, with 15 bases between the two ends. Germline V gives CDR1 DFQATT, CDR2 SNEGSKA (reference sequence). The CDR3 nucleotides read TGCAGTGCTAGGTCGGGGCTAGCGAGCGAGCAGTACTTC. It is translated as CSARSGLASEQYF.

V is TRBV27 and J is TRBJ2-7; D ambiguous. Trimming took 6 bases from V and 3 from J, leaving 12 bases between them. The CDR3 is made up of 13 amino acids. Germline assignment: CDR1 MNHEY and CDR2 SMNVEV (reference sequence). The CDR3 sequence is CASSSTFSYEQYF. The CDR3 region has the DNA TGTGCCAGCAGCTCGACTTTCAGCTACGAGCAGTACTTC.

The rearrangement uses TRBV6-5 and TRBJ2-5, with 9 bases matching TRBD2. The CDR3 totals 17 residues. Germline values: CDR1 MNHEY, CDR2 SVGAGI. Trimming at V came to 0 bases and at J to 6 bases, leaving 11 bases not matched to a gene. The CDR3 here is CASSYSTTSGEWKTQYF. The CDR3 nucleotides read TGTGCCAGCAGTTACTCTACGACTAGCGGAGAGTGGAAGACCCAGTACTTC.

The chain has TRBV20-1 and TRBJ2-7, with 8 bases lining up with TRBD2. Germline trimming cut 3 bases from V and 0 bases from J; bases unmatched to any gene: 4. Germline V gene lookup returns CDR1 DFQATT and CDR2 SNEGSKA (reference sequence). This CDR3 has 14 residues. The DNA for the CDR3 is TGCAGTGCTAGCGCCGGGACTAGCTCCTACGAGCAGTACTTC. Its translation: CSASAGTSSYEQYF.

There are a few counts of this clonotype. The chain is built from TRBV5-1 and TRBJ2-7; TRBD1 aligns across 8 bases. Germline loops: CDR1 SGHRS, CDR2 YFSETQ. Trimming at V came to 5 bases and at J to 7 bases, leaving 14 bases not matched to a gene. CDR3 length: 15 residues. CDR3 sequence reads: CASSSLQGGKWEQYF. In nucleotides, the CDR3 is TGCGCCAGCAGTTCCTTACAGGGGGGCAAATGGGAGCAGTACTTC. The variable domain in full, with the rest retrieved from reference TRBV5-1 and TRBJ2-7, is KAGVTQTPRYLIKTRGQQVTLSCSPISGHRSVSWYQQTPGQGLQFLFEYFSETQRNKGNFPGRFSGRQFSNSRSEMNVSTLELGDSALYLCASSSLQGGKWEQYFGPGTRLTVT.

The chain couples TRBV9 to TRBJ2-1; 9 nucleotides match TRBD2. CDR3 length equals 15 residues. Trimming at V came to 0 bases and at J to 5 bases, leaving 3 bases not matched to a gene. CDR1 is SGDLS and CDR2 is YYNGEE in the germline V gene. The CDR3 loop is CASSVATSGHNEQFF. The CDR3 DNA reads TGTGCCAGCAGCGTAGCGACTAGCGGACACAATGAGCAGTTCTTC.

In the case of this clonotype: A read error may be the cause here, since a much bigger clone is one base away. The chain combines TRBV20-1 with TRBJ1-1; TRBD1 matches 9 bases. The CDR3 spans 15 residues. Germline loops: CDR1 DFQATT, CDR2 SNEGSKA (reference sequence). The junction had 3 bases not matched to a gene; V was cut back by 0 bases and J by 1 base. The CDR3 region has the DNA TGCAGTGCTAGAGACCCGGGACAGGGGAACACTGAAGCTTTCTTT. Amino acid sequence: CSARDPGQGNTEAFF.

This clonotype was detected many times. The DNA of the CDR3 is TGTGCCAGCAGTTTCCCAACGGACAGGCCTTCCTACGAGCAGTACTTC. Its translation: CASSFPTDRPSYEQYF. This chain links TRBV6-2 or TRBV6-3 with TRBJ2-7, with TRBD1 matching over 7 bases. Germline V CDR1 and CDR2: MNHEY, SVGEGT. V lost 4 bases, J lost 1 base, and 10 bases stayed unmatched. The CDR3 has 16 residues.

This clonotype was seen more than once but under ten times. The chain recombines TRBV14 with TRBJ1-6; no definite D call. The CDR3 loop spans 13 amino acids. Germline CDR1 is SGHDN and CDR2 is FVKESK. Deletions cut 1 base from V and 7 bases from J, with 5 bases between. DNA for the CDR3: TGTGCCAGCAGCCAAGTTGCGAATTCACCCCTCCACTTT. This encodes CASSQVANSPLHF.

Notes on this clonotype: One junction end disagrees with the germline gene, perhaps due to a read error. The chain has TRBV4-2 and TRBJ2-1; unclear D gene. This CDR3 contains 14 residues. Germline V CDR1 and CDR2: LGHNA, YNFKEQ. DNA of the CDR3: TGTGCCATCAGCCCCGGGCCCCTCTACAATGAGCAGTTCTTC. Its translation: CAISPGPLYNEQFF.

This clonotype was observed a handful of times. The rearrangement links TRBV24-1 to TRBJ2-1; 10 positions match TRBD1. J gave up 5 bases and V 9 bases, and 9 bases lay outside the gene matches. Germline CDR1 and CDR2: KGHDR and SFDVKD. The CDR3 totals 15 residues. The CDR3 spells CATGGGDRGHNEQFF. DNA of the CDR3: TGTGCCACCGGGGGAGGGGACAGGGGTCACAATGAGCAGTTCTTC.

This clonotype was detected a few times. The rearrangement joins TRBV10-3 to TRBJ2-1; D perhaps matches TRBD1 (5 bases). This CDR3 has 16 residues. Germline CDR1 ENHRY, CDR2 SYGVKD. Trimming shortened V by 2 bases and J by 8 bases, and 19 bases separated the two germline ends. The CDR3 reads CAISETQGQVRHEQFF. CDR3 coding DNA: TGTGCCATCAGTGAGACCCAGGGTCAGGTCCGGCATGAGCAGTTCTTC.

This clonotype came up a few times. The chain combines TRBV19 with TRBJ1-5, with 8 bases fitting TRBD1. The CDR3 totals 17 residues. With 4 bases clipped from V and 5 bases from J, the junction kept 13 bases outside the gene matches. The V gene's germline CDR1 is LNHDA and CDR2 SQIVND (reference sequence). This CDR3 is CASSTILGTGGYQPQHF. The CDR3 nucleotides read TGTGCCAGTAGTACGATCCTCGGGACAGGCGGTTATCAGCCCCAGCATTTT.

The chain recombines TRBV7-9 with TRBJ2-3; D uncertain. CDR3 length: 16 amino acids. Germline CDR1 SEHNR, CDR2 FQNEAQ (reference sequence). Deletions cut 2 bases from V and 1 base from J, with 13 bases between. The CDR3 loop is CASSLLTSRGTDTQYF. The CDR3 DNA reads TGTGCCAGCAGCTTACTGACCTCCCGGGGCACAGATACGCAGTATTTT.

This chain joins TRBV7-9 and TRBJ2-1; the D gene is possibly TRBD2 (5 bases). The ends were cut back, 5 bases at V and 8 bases at J, with 19 bases in the middle. This CDR3 has 15 residues. Germline V gene sequence: CDR1 SEHNR, CDR2 FQNEAQ (reference sequence). This CDR3 is CASSVRATADDEQFF. In DNA, the CDR3 is TGTGCCAGCAGCGTGCGGGCTACCGCTGACGATGAGCAGTTCTTC.

This clonotype was recorded at least ten times. J is TRBJ1-1 and V is TRBV7-9, with D maybe TRBD1 (6 bases). Germline V CDR1 and CDR2: SEHNR, FQNEAQ (reference sequence). The CDR3 contains 15 residues. V was shortened by 2 bases and J by 4 bases, with 14 bases between the two germline ends. CDR3 coding DNA: TGTGCCAGCAGCTTATCCGGCAGGGGTTCCACTGAAGCTTTCTTT. This gives the protein CASSLSGRGSTEAFF.

The table lists this clonotype with a few counts. The chain carries TRBV5-6 and TRBJ2-7; tentatively, D is TRBD1 (6 bases). Deletions cut 5 bases from V and 5 bases from J, with 11 bases between. CDR3 size: 12 residues. Germline V gives CDR1 SGHDT, CDR2 YYEEEE. CDR3 in amino acids: CASRLQGNEQYF. The CDR3 bases are TGTGCCAGCAGACTACAGGGTAACGAGCAGTACTTC.

This chain uses TRBV5-1 with TRBJ2-7; D not certain. CDR3 length: 14 residues. Germline V lookup: CDR1 SGHRS, CDR2 YFSETQ. Trimming left V 3 bases short and J 0 bases short, with 10 bases between. The CDR3 region has the DNA TGCGCCAGCAGCTCAATGGCTAGCTCCTACGAGCAGTACTTC. Translation gives CASSSMASSYEQYF.

Ten or more counts support this clonotype. V and J are TRBV20-1 and TRBJ2-1; possibly TRBD2 for D (6 bases). The V and J ends lost 5 bases and 0 bases respectively, with 11 bases between them. Germline V lookup: CDR1 DFQATT, CDR2 SNEGSKA (reference sequence). The CDR3 has 14 residues. CDR3 coding DNA: TGCAGTGCTTTCCGGGACTTCTCCTACAATGAGCAGTTCTTC. It is translated as CSAFRDFSYNEQFF.